This entry is about one TCR beta chain. Its antigen is unidentified. The data were taken from a study of response to subunit inactivated influenza vaccine. Study-level points and caveats: Authors suggested seasonal influenza vaccinations each recruit few new T cells.

The CDR3 contains 13 residues. Germline values: CDR1 LGHDT, CDR2 YNNKEL (reference sequence). V shed 4 bases and J shed 7 bases, with 11 bases lying between them. TCRdb reanalysed the RT-PCR reads using MiXCR and keeps one entry per CDR3 protein. The sample yields more than 550,000 distinct CDR3 sequences, about 10% seen once. The TCR originated in a man between 45 and 60 years old who received an inactivated influenza vaccine. The chain is built from TRBV3-1 and TRBJ1-5; D unclear. This sample comprised PBMCs from blood, obtained on the day of vaccination. CDR3 in DNA: TGTGCCAGCAGCCCGGACGTTAGACAGCCCCAGCATTTT. Amino acids: CASSPDVRQPQHF.